These 19 T cell receptor beta chains share one sample of origin, sequenced in a study of liver allograft versus peripheral blood T cells. Background on the study: Peripheral blood of the recipients supplied T cell receptor repertoires that were compared with those in transplanted livers.

Each CDR3 protein gets one entry after TCRdb re-called the reads with MiXCR. Of under 15,000 distinct CDR3 sequences listed, approximately 20% are singletons. The receptors here all came from a human patient who had a liver transplant. T cells may partly derive from the graft donor.

This clonotype was picked up many times. V gene TRBV15 combines with J gene TRBJ2-5, with D possibly matching TRBD1 (7 bases). Looked up from germline, CDR1 is LNHNV and CDR2 is YYDKDF (reference sequence). The CDR3 length is 15 residues. The V gene lost 3 bases and the J gene lost 4 bases, with 15 bases spanning the gap. This CDR3 is CATSRDPQGGETQYF. The CDR3 DNA reads TGTGCCACCAGCAGGGACCCCCAGGGGGGAGAGACCCAGTACTTC.

The gene calls are TRBV7-2 and TRBJ1-3; no firm D call. The CDR3 extends over 14 amino acids. V lost 2 bases, J lost 0 bases, and 5 bases lay in between. The V gene's germline CDR1 is SGHTA and CDR2 FQGNSA. The CDR3 is CASSLQDSGNTIYF. As DNA, the CDR3 is TGTGCCAGCAGCTTACAGGACTCTGGAAACACCATATATTTT. Using reference TRBV7-2 and TRBJ1-3 for the parts outside the CDR3, the full variable domain is GAGVSQSPSNKVTEKGKDVELRCDPISGHTALYWYRQSLGQGLEFLIYFQGNSAPDKSGLPSDRFSAERTGGSVSTLTIQRTQQEDSAVYLCASSLQDSGNTIYFGEGSWLTVV.

This clonotype was detected many times. V gene TRBV30 combines with J gene TRBJ1-6, with 7 nucleotides matching TRBD1. CDR3 length: 13 residues. Germline CDR1 reads GTSNPN; CDR2 reads SVGIG (reference sequence). Germline trimming cut 7 bases from V and 8 bases from J; bases unmatched to any gene: 8. CDR3 region: CASADRVHSPLHF. In DNA form, the CDR3 reads TGTGCCTCCGCCGACAGGGTACATTCACCCCTCCACTTT.

By share of the sample, this clonotype is medium-sized. This rearrangement joins TRBV6-6 to TRBJ1-2, with D maybe TRBD1 (5 bases). The V gene lost 2 bases and the J gene lost 4 bases, with 14 bases spanning the gap. Germline V lookup: CDR1 MNHNY, CDR2 SVGAGI (reference sequence). The CDR3 runs 15 residues. Here the CDR3 reads CASSYSEGRSYGYTF. The CDR3 DNA follows: TGTGCCAGCAGTTACAGCGAGGGACGGAGCTATGGCTACACCTTC.

In this sample, this clonotype is medium-sized. V gene TRBV29-1 combines with J gene TRBJ2-1; 13 bases are a match to TRBD2. The ends lost 8 bases at V and 6 bases at J; junction bases unmatched: 7. Germline lookup yields CDR1 SQVTM and CDR2 ANQGSEA. The CDR3 is 14 amino acids. CDR3 coding DNA: TGCAGCCCGGGACTAGCGGGGCCCGGCAATGAGCAGTTCTTC. Amino acid sequence: CSPGLAGPGNEQFF.

This clonotype counts as medium-sized. V gene TRBV6-6 combines with J gene TRBJ1-3; D is unresolved. Germline CDR1 reads MNHNY; CDR2 reads SVGAGI (reference sequence). The CDR3 has 14 amino acids. With 5 bases removed from V and 0 bases from J, the gap between germline ends came to 8 bases. The CDR3 is CASSEVHSGNTIYF. The CDR3 DNA follows: TGTGCCAGCAGTGAGGTTCACTCTGGAAACACCATATATTTT.

Notes on this clonotype: This may be a read error: a much more frequent sequence differs by one nucleotide. The gene calls are TRBV19 and TRBJ1-4, with D possibly TRBD1 on 5 matching bases. This CDR3 is 15 amino acids long. Trimming removed 5 bases from V and 3 bases from J, with 13 bases in between. The germline V gene has CDR1 LNHDA and CDR2 SQIVND (reference sequence). CDR3 residues: CASSDPGSSNEKLFF. The DNA for the CDR3 is TGTGCCAGTAGTGACCCAGGGAGTTCTAATGAAAAACTGTTTTTT.

In this sample, this clonotype turned up a few times. The CDR3 loop is CASSYRGLAKNIQYF. The CDR3 DNA sequence: TGTGCCAGCAGTTACAGGGGCCTAGCCAAAAACATTCAGTACTTC. The chain uses TRBV6-2 or TRBV6-3 and TRBJ2-4, with D perhaps matching TRBD1 (5 bases). Germline CDR1 is MNHEY and CDR2 is SVGEGT. The V gene lost 2 bases and the J gene lost 0 bases, with 8 bases spanning the gap. The CDR3 length is 15 residues.

The table lists this clonotype with many counts. J is TRBJ2-3 and V is TRBV27, with 15 bases aligning to TRBD2. This CDR3 spans 17 amino acids. The V and J ends lost 0 bases and 8 bases, in that order; junction bases with no gene match: 6. Germline V gene sequence: CDR1 MNHEY, CDR2 SMNVEV (reference sequence). The CDR3 coding sequence is TGTGCCAGCAGTTTATCCGGACTAGCGGGAGGGCCAGGTACGCAGTATTTT. Translating gives CASSLSGLAGGPGTQYF.

V usage is TRBV5-4 and J usage is TRBJ2-7; TRBD2 might be the D (5 bases). The CDR3 has 12 residues. V was clipped by 4 bases and J by 7 bases, with 12 bases between them. Looked up from germline, CDR1 is SGHNT and CDR2 is YYREEE (reference sequence). The chain's CDR3 is CASSLAIGEQYF. CDR3 nucleotide sequence: TGTGCCAGCAGCCTAGCAATTGGGGAGCAGTACTTC.

Ten or more counts support this clonotype. The chain couples TRBV12-3 or TRBV12-4 to TRBJ1-5; D is ambiguous. There are 14 residues in the CDR3. V lost 6 bases and J lost 5, with 14 bases in between. Written as DNA, the CDR3 is TGTGCCAGCAGCCACAGTTGGGCGGATCAGCCCCAGCATTTT. Amino acid sequence: CASSHSWADQPQHF.

The rearrangement joins TRBV7-2 to TRBJ2-1; D unresolved. There are 15 residues in the CDR3. V lost 1 base and J 1 base, leaving 8 bases between the germline ends. The V gene's germline CDR1 is SGHTA and CDR2 FQGNSA. DNA of the CDR3: TGTGCCAGCAGCTTAGGCCAACCTTCCTACAATGAGCAGTTCTTC. Its protein is CASSLGQPSYNEQFF.

Ten or more counts support this clonotype. The chain carries TRBV9 and TRBJ2-1; 14 positions match TRBD2. CDR1 SGDLS and CDR2 YYNGEE come from the germline V gene. The CDR3 has 17 amino acids. Unmatched junction bases numbered 3, after V lost 0 bases and J lost 4 bases. In DNA, the CDR3 is TGTGCCAGCAGCGTAGTCGGACTAGCGGGAGGATACAATGAGCAGTTCTTC. This sequence encodes CASSVVGLAGGYNEQFF.

The chain joins TRBV24-1 to TRBJ2-3; 15 bases are a match to TRBD2. This CDR3 comprises 17 residues. V dropped 7 bases and J dropped 5; count of bases not matched to a gene: 9. Germline CDR1 and CDR2: KGHDR and SFDVKD. The CDR3 loop is CATRSGLAGGWGDTQYF. In nucleotides, the CDR3 is TGTGCCACCAGATCCGGACTAGCGGGGGGGTGGGGAGATACGCAGTATTTT.

This clonotype is classed as medium-sized. The chain recombines TRBV19 with TRBJ2-7; D is uncertain. The CDR3 loop spans 12 amino acids. Looked up from germline, CDR1 is LNHDA and CDR2 is SQIVND (reference sequence). V shed 5 bases and J shed 0 bases, with 5 bases lying between them. In DNA, the CDR3 is TGTGCCAGTAGTGAGAGCTCCTACGAGCAGTACTTC. This encodes CASSESSYEQYF.

This clonotype qualifies as medium-sized (0.01 to 0.1%). The chain is built from TRBV27 and TRBJ2-1; either TRBD1 or TRBD2 may fit D (5 bases each). This CDR3 spans 14 amino acids. From germline, CDR1 is MNHEY and CDR2 SMNVEV (reference sequence). Trimming left V 5 bases short and J 0 bases short, with 8 bases between. CDR3 sequence reads: CASSPGSSYNEQFF. For the CDR3, the DNA is TGTGCCAGCAGTCCAGGGAGCTCCTACAATGAGCAGTTCTTC.

This clonotype occurred many times. The chain couples TRBV28 to TRBJ2-7, with 7 bases matching TRBD2. V dropped 4 bases and J dropped 2; count of bases not matched to a gene: 5. In germline, CDR1 is MDHEN, CDR2 SYDVKM. The CDR3 contains 14 residues. Here the CDR3 DNA reads TGTGCCAGCAGTTCTGGACTAGACACCTACGAGCAGTACTTC. It yields the protein CASSSGLDTYEQYF.

This clonotype showed up just a few times. J is TRBJ2-7 and V is TRBV5-5; D may be TRBD2 (6 bases). CDR3 size: 13 residues. V shed 3 bases and J shed 5 bases, with 12 bases lying between them. From germline, CDR1 is SGHKS and CDR2 YYEKEE (reference sequence). CDR3 sequence reads: CASSSGTFDEQYF. The CDR3 bases are TGTGCCAGCAGCTCCGGGACTTTCGACGAGCAGTACTTC.

The sample holds many counts of this clonotype. The J gene is TRBJ1-6, the V gene TRBV6-6, with TRBD1 as a possible D gene (5 bases). Trimming removed 5 bases from V and 5 bases from J, with 13 bases in between. From germline, CDR1 is MNHNY and CDR2 SVGAGI (reference sequence). This CDR3 comprises 15 residues. DNA of the CDR3: TGTGCCAGCAGTAGGGACCCCCAAAATAATTCACCCCTCCACTTT. Translation: CASSRDPQNNSPLHF.